This T cell receptor beta chain was identified in a study of blood T cell repertoires in COVID-19. For the study at large: The United States, Italy and Spain were the sources of the acute and convalescent COVID-19 samples. Nucleic acid was either cDNA or gDNA, and it came from T cells, B-cell-depleted T cells, or PBMCs.

The CDR3 length is 15 residues. Germline trimming cut 2 bases from V and 6 bases from J; bases unmatched to any gene: 3. CDR1 is SEHNR, CDR2 FQNEAQ, per germline (reference sequence). Assay: immunoSEQ multiplex PCR; the TCRdb copy retains only in-frame clones and omits some. The table includes 150,000 to 200,000 clones, approximately 88% detected once. V usage is TRBV7-9 and J usage is TRBJ1-4, with 10 bases fitting TRBD1. What was sequenced was peripheral blood. The clonotype comes from a woman aged 25 to 39 with acute or convalescent COVID-19. The CDR3 loop is CASSLTGQGYEKLFF. DNA for the CDR3: TGTGCCAGCAGCTTAACGGGACAGGGGTATGAAAAACTGTTTTTT.